Following are 20 T cell receptor beta chains from one sample sequenced in a study of memory CD4+ T cells and cytomegalovirus serostatus. Single viable CD3+CD4+CD8-CD45RO+ cells were sorted as the memory CD4+ T cells. Here immunoSEQ multiplex PCR was the method, and the copy in TCRdb shows in-frame clones only, minus some. The table shows over 45,000 clones, with less than 85% occurring only once. The sequencing sample was made of memory CD4+ T cells from blood. These receptors were obtained from an adult in good health and CMV-seronegative. Some clones in this sample may be carry-over from other donors' samples.

CDR3: CASRKLAGEGDTQYF. CDR3 DNA: TGTGCCAGCAGAAAACTAGCGGGAGAAGGAGATACGCAGTATTTT. This sequence joins TRBV6-5 and TRBJ2-3; 11 bases align to TRBD2. The CDR3 is made up of 15 amino acids. V lost 6 bases and J lost 5; bases outside the gene matches: 7. Per the germline V gene, CDR1 is MNHEY and CDR2 is SVGAGI.

This clone was seen a handful of times. This rearrangement joins TRBV30 to TRBJ1-5; possibly TRBD1 for D (6 bases). The CDR3 totals 13 residues. The V end was cut by 1 base, the J end by 3 bases, with 7 bases between. Germline CDR1 and CDR2: GTSNPN and SVGIG (reference sequence). CDR3 in amino acids: CAWSGDTNQPQHF. The DNA for the CDR3 is TGTGCCTGGAGTGGGGACACCAATCAGCCCCAGCATTTT.

The chain recombines TRBV6-1 with TRBJ1-4; maybe TRBD1 (5 bases). Germline V gene lookup returns CDR1 MNHNS and CDR2 SASEGT. This CDR3 has 15 amino acids. With 6 bases removed from V and 0 bases from J, the gap between germline ends came to 11 bases. This CDR3 is CASSGLGATNEKLFF. In nucleotides, the CDR3 is TGTGCCAGCAGCGGCTTGGGGGCAACTAATGAAAAACTGTTTTTT.

The V and J genes are TRBV19 and TRBJ2-7; D not resolved. The V end lost 10 bases, the J end lost 3 bases, and 16 bases lay between the germline ends. From germline, CDR1 is LNHDA and CDR2 SQIVND (reference sequence). The CDR3 length is 13 residues. The CDR3 sequence is CATRAPSGYEQYF. The CDR3 nucleotides are TGTGCCACCCGGGCCCCTTCGGGCTACGAGCAGTACTTC.

J is TRBJ2-2 and V is TRBV12-2. TRBV12-2 has pseudogene status. The CDR3 is 15 residues long. The CDR3, as DNA: TGTGCAAGTCGCTTAGCGAAGGGACCCCTCGGGGAGCTGTTTTTT. Translated: CASRLAKGPLGELFF.

This rearrangement joins TRBV5-1 to TRBJ2-7; 10 positions agree with TRBD2. Looked up from germline, CDR1 is SGHRS and CDR2 is YFSETQ. The trim removed 7 bases at V and 0 bases at J, leaving 7 bases unmatched. The CDR3 loop spans 15 amino acids. The CDR3 bases are TGCGCCAGCGGGTCTGGGACTAGCGACTCCTACGAGCAGTACTTC. It codes for CASGSGTSDSYEQYF.

The chain uses TRBV5-1 and TRBJ1-1; tentatively, D is TRBD1 (5 bases). V lost 1 base to trimming and J lost 3 bases, with 16 bases between them. The germline V gene encodes CDR1 SGHRS and CDR2 YFSETQ. This CDR3 is built from 16 residues. Here the CDR3 reads CASSLYPSREDTEAFF. In DNA form, the CDR3 reads TGCGCCAGCAGCTTGTATCCGAGCAGGGAAGACACTGAAGCTTTCTTT.

This clone was observed a few times. The chain joins TRBV10-1 to TRBJ1-1, with unresolved D. Germline V gene sequence: CDR1 WNHNN, CDR2 SYGVQD (reference sequence). The CDR3 consists of 13 residues. V lost 3 bases to trimming and J lost 4 bases, with 9 bases between them. CDR3: CASSETGVTEAFF. The CDR3 nucleotides are TGCGCCAGCAGTGAAACGGGAGTCACTGAAGCTTTCTTT.

V gene TRBV20-1 combines with J gene TRBJ1-2; D uncertain. Germline V CDR1 and CDR2: DFQATT, SNEGSKA (reference sequence). With 6 bases removed from V and 4 bases from J, the gap between germline ends came to 9 bases. The CDR3 totals 11 residues. The CDR3 DNA is TGCAGTGCCATCACAGTCTATGGCTACACCTTC. Translated, it gives CSAITVYGYTF.

This clone occurred a few times. CDR3 sequence: CASSPDSYGYTF. In nucleotides, the CDR3 is TGTGCCAGCTCTCCTGACAGCTATGGCTACACCTTC. The chain joins TRBV18 to TRBJ1-2; the D gene is possibly TRBD1 (5 bases). Germline-derived CDR1 and CDR2 are KGHSH and LQKENI. Trimming pared 6 bases from V and 4 bases from J, leaving 9 bases between. The CDR3 length is 12 residues. Variable domain in full (rest from reference TRBV18 and TRBJ1-2): NAGVMQNPRHLVRRRGQEARLRCSPMKGHSHVYWYRQLPEEGLKFMVYLQKENIIDESGMPKERFSAEFPKEGPSILRIQQVVRGDSAAYFCASSPDSYGYTFGSGTRLTVV.

This rearrangement joins TRBV28 to TRBJ2-5; no clear D. This CDR3 is 11 amino acids long. Germline V lookup: CDR1 MDHEN, CDR2 SYDVKM. Deletions cut 7 bases from V and 7 bases from J, with 10 bases between. The CDR3 protein is CASTTLGTQYF. In DNA form, the CDR3 reads TGTGCCAGCACCACCCTTGGGACCCAGTACTTC.

The chain links TRBV27 to TRBJ2-7; no definite D call. The germline gives CDR1 MNHEY, CDR2 SMNVEV (reference sequence). The length of the CDR3 is 14 residues. Trimming pared 6 bases from V and 1 base from J, leaving 13 bases between. The DNA of the CDR3 is TGTGCCAGCAGGGGCGGCCCTACTTCCTACGAGCAGTACTTC. It translates to CASRGGPTSYEQYF.

This clone appeared once. The chain recombines TRBV29-1 with TRBJ1-2; maybe TRBD1 (6 bases). Trimming took off 6 bases at V and 0 bases at J, with 14 bases between the two ends. The CDR3 runs to 14 residues. Germline CDR1 SQVTM, CDR2 ANQGSEA. CDR3 bases: TGCAGCGTCGAACCAACAGGGTCTAACTATGGCTACACCTTC. Residues: CSVEPTGSNYGYTF.

The CDR3, as DNA: TGTGCCAGCAGTGTGGAGGGACAGTCCTACGAGCAGTACTTC. As protein: CASSVEGQSYEQYF. The chain recombines TRBV6-1 with TRBJ2-7; TRBD1 is a possible D gene (7 bases). Germline V gives CDR1 MNHNS, CDR2 SASEGT. This CDR3 has 14 residues. Trimming removed 4 bases at V and 1 base at J, with 11 bases between.

A single count supports this clone. The genes are TRBV5-4 and TRBJ1-2; a possible D gene is TRBD1 (5 bases). V shed 4 bases and J shed 8 bases, with 21 bases lying between them. The germline V gene encodes CDR1 SGHNT and CDR2 YYREEE (reference sequence). The CDR3 runs to 15 residues. The CDR3 spells CASSRSWRTIEGYTF. The CDR3 DNA follows: TGTGCCAGCAGCCGATCGTGGAGGACAATAGAAGGCTACACCTTC.

The chain has TRBV5-1 and TRBJ2-5; D uncertain. V was pared by 0 bases and J by 5 bases, with 5 bases between. Germline lookup yields CDR1 SGHRS and CDR2 YFSETQ. The CDR3 has 12 residues. For the CDR3, the DNA is TGCGCCAGCAGCTTGGTCGGCGAGACCCAGTACTTC. It codes for CASSLVGETQYF.

The V call is TRBV19, the J call TRBJ2-7; no firm D call. Germline CDR1 LNHDA, CDR2 SQIVND (reference sequence). V lost 4 bases and J lost 6, with 16 bases in between. This CDR3 spans 14 amino acids. The CDR3 spells CASSSNRVKGEQYF. DNA of the CDR3: TGTGCCAGTAGTAGCAACCGTGTGAAGGGCGAGCAGTACTTC.

This chain links TRBV2 with TRBJ2-5; D possibly corresponds to TRBD2 (7 bases). The CDR3 consists of 13 residues. Germline CDR1 SNHLY, CDR2 FYNNEI. V lost 4 bases, J lost 4 bases, and 10 bases lay in between. CDR3 sequence: CASSGRGRETQYF. Written as DNA, the CDR3 is TGTGCCAGCAGTGGGCGGGGGCGAGAGACCCAGTACTTC.

V is TRBV29-1 and J is TRBJ2-1, with a possible D match to TRBD2 (6 bases). The germline CDR1 and CDR2 sequences are SQVTM and ANQGSEA. The CDR3 covers 14 residues. V was trimmed by 3 bases and J by 2 bases, leaving 11 bases between them. CDR3 sequence: CSVDEGGPYNEQFF. CDR3 nucleotides: TGCAGCGTTGACGAGGGAGGTCCCTACAATGAGCAGTTCTTC.

The chain uses TRBV5-1 and TRBJ1-2, with D unclear. The CDR3 extends over 14 amino acids. Germline values: CDR1 SGHRS, CDR2 YFSETQ. Trimming shortened V by 0 bases and J by 8 bases, and 14 bases separated the two germline ends. CDR3 residues: CASSLEGGPEGYTF. CDR3 nucleotide sequence: TGCGCCAGCAGCTTGGAGGGCGGACCTGAGGGCTACACCTTC.